This T cell receptor (beta chain) was profiled in a study of T-cell memory formation after mild COVID-19. The wider study: TCR clusters were largely donor specific.

TCRdb called the 5' RACE reads again in MiXCR, with one record for every CDR3 protein. The sample holds 500,000 to 550,000 distinct CDR3 sequences, 20% seen once. Germline-derived CDR1 and CDR2 are SGHTA and FQGNSA. The V gene end was trimmed by 5 bases and the J gene end by 4 bases; junction bases not matched to a gene: 9. The CDR3 loop spans 17 amino acids. The specimen was PBMCs or a T cell subset sorted from them (not recorded which). This chain uses TRBV7-2 with TRBJ2-3, with 13 bases fitting TRBD2. This clonotype originated in an adult woman who had mild COVID-19 (a few samples of this study predate the infection). Cell type and time point are not known. CDR3 coding DNA: TGTGCCAGCAGCCTAGGACTAGCGGGAGTTTCGGCAGATACGCAGTATTTT. Protein sequence: CASSLGLAGVSADTQYF.